This T cell receptor beta chain derives from a study of T cell responses to AZD1222 COVID-19 vaccine. Study observations and caveats: Only a handful of people who got AZD1222 tested seropositive at baseline. Spike-specific TCR repertoires showed rising breadth and depth after two AZD1222 doses. Repertoire sampling occurred only after the peak T cell response. Unmutated variant regions are reportedly targeted by nearly half of spike-specific TCRs.

Note on this clone: No antigen is known for it.

The germline V and J ends were trimmed by 4 bases and 10 bases, with 13 bases remaining between them. Germline V CDR1 and CDR2: ENHRY, SYGVKD. The CDR3 is 13 residues long. Profiling relied on immunoSEQ multiplex PCR, and the TCRdb table lists in-frame clones only, not all of them. The table records some 130,000 clones, roughly 90% of them present only once. The receptor's source is an adult in good health. The chain links TRBV10-3 to TRBJ2-2; D perhaps matches TRBD2 (6 bases). The starting material was peripheral blood, obtained on day 0 of AZD1222 vaccination. The CDR3 DNA sequence: TGTGCCATCAGTGCGGGAGCTCGGGTGGAGCTGTTTTTT. Amino acid sequence: CAISAGARVELFF.